These 18 T cell receptor beta chains came from one sample sequenced in a study of OX40 agonist ivuxolimab in advanced cancers. Generated by immunoSEQ multiplex PCR, the TCRdb table keeps only in-frame clones and is missing some. The top ten hold about 6% of the sample, which has about 96,000 clones, under 90% seen once. Sequences were derived from CD4+ or CD8+ T cells sorted from blood, sampled in a trial of the OX40 agonist ivuxolimab. Receptors were obtained from an adult with an advanced solid tumor such as melanoma, head and neck, liver or kidney cancer.

The chain is built from TRBV15 and TRBJ2-5; D remains unclear. The CDR3 runs to 15 residues. V was shortened by 0 bases and J by 2 bases, with 10 bases between the two germline ends. Germline CDR1 and CDR2: LNHNV and YYDKDF (reference sequence). CDR3 DNA: TGTGCCACCAGCAGAGATAGAGTTAAGCAAGAGACCCAGTACTTC. Its protein is CATSRDRVKQETQYF.

In this sample, this clone turned up once. CDR3 bases: TGTGCCAGTAGTATTTTATCTAGGGATTACATGAACACTGAAGCTTTCTTT. Amino acids: CASSILSRDYMNTEAFF. The rearrangement links TRBV19 to TRBJ1-1; D ambiguous. Germline CDR1 LNHDA, CDR2 SQIVND (reference sequence). The CDR3 covers 17 residues. The V and J ends lost 3 bases and 0 bases respectively, with 17 bases between them.

The chain recombines TRBV9 with TRBJ2-3, with a weak D call TRBD1 (6 bases). The CDR3 totals 20 residues. The ends were cut back, 0 bases at V and 0 bases at J, with 23 bases in the middle. CDR1 SGDLS and CDR2 YYNGEE come from the germline V gene. This CDR3 reads CASSVESPSAGGLSTDTQYF. The CDR3 DNA reads as TGTGCCAGCAGCGTAGAGTCCCCCTCCGCTGGGGGCCTCAGCACAGATACGCAGTATTTT. The variable domain in full, with the rest retrieved from reference TRBV9 and TRBJ2-3, is DSGVTQTPKHLITATGQRVTLRCSPRSGDLSVYWYQQSLDQGLQFLIQYYNGEERAKGNILERFSAQQFPDLHSELNLSSLELGDSALYFCASSVESPSAGGLSTDTQYFGPGTRLTVL.

The table lists this clone with a few counts. The chain couples TRBV10-1 to TRBJ2-2; the match to TRBD1 covers 9 bases. Germline lookup yields CDR1 WNHNN and CDR2 SYGVQD (reference sequence). V shed 3 bases and J 3 bases; nucleotides not matched to a gene: 2. CDR3 length equals 15 residues. The CDR3 is CASSDGTGHTGELFF. The CDR3 nucleotides are TGCGCCAGCAGTGACGGGACAGGGCACACCGGGGAGCTGTTTTTT.

The CDR3 DNA reads as TGTGCCAGCAGCCCCACAGGGACAGGGGACTACGAGCAGTACTTC. Encoded protein: CASSPTGTGDYEQYF. V usage is TRBV5-6 and J usage is TRBJ2-7, with TRBD1 matching 10 bases. The trim removed 4 bases at V and 3 bases at J, leaving 7 bases unmatched. The CDR3 spans 15 residues. CDR1 and CDR2 from the germline V gene are SGHDT and YYEEEE.

This sequence joins TRBV9 and TRBJ1-1, with 7 bases aligning to TRBD1. The CDR3 is 15 amino acids. The germline V gene has CDR1 SGDLS and CDR2 YYNGEE. Trimming took 4 bases from V and 1 from J; bases not matched to a gene: 7. The CDR3 DNA reads TGTGCCAGCAGCCCAACAGGGGCTTCGAACACTGAAGCTTTCTTT. It codes for CASSPTGASNTEAFF.

The J gene is TRBJ1-1, the V gene TRBV7-6, with 10 positions matching TRBD1. CDR1 and CDR2 (germline): SGHVS, FNYEAQ. The J segment lost 0 bases and the V segment lost 4 bases, leaving 2 bases of the junction unmatched. This CDR3 spans 15 amino acids. The CDR3 coding sequence is TGTGCCAGCAGCTCGGGACAGGGGATGAACACTGAAGCTTTCTTT. This encodes CASSSGQGMNTEAFF.

The rearrangement joins TRBV16 to TRBJ2-7; D not certain. The length of the CDR3 is 14 residues. Germline lookup yields CDR1 KGHSY and CDR2 FQNENV. Deletions cut 6 bases from V and 1 base from J, with 13 bases between. CDR3 DNA: TGTGCCAGCAGTCCCTCAGTAGGTTCCTACGAGCAGTACTTC. Its translation: CASSPSVGSYEQYF.

The chain joins TRBV2 to TRBJ2-7; 7 bases line up with TRBD1. Germline trimming cut 10 bases from V and 5 bases from J; bases unmatched to any gene: 20. Germline lookup yields CDR1 SNHLY and CDR2 FYNNEI. This CDR3 has 16 amino acids. This CDR3 is CAKRDSDSITTHEQYF. The CDR3 DNA follows: TGTGCCAAAAGGGACAGCGATTCTATCACAACCCACGAGCAGTACTTC.

The chain recombines TRBV6-4 with TRBJ2-1; 7 positions match TRBD2. V gave up 4 bases and J gave up 8 bases; unmatched junction bases: 8. This CDR3 is 14 amino acids long. CDR1 MRHNA and CDR2 SNTAGT come from the germline V gene. CDR3 sequence reads: CASSGGGERDEQFF. In nucleotides, the CDR3 is TGTGCCAGCAGTGGGGGAGGGGAGAGGGATGAGCAGTTCTTC.

V gene TRBV5-1 combines with J gene TRBJ1-4, with TRBD1 identical over 9 bases. V lost 0 bases and J lost 8; bases outside the gene matches: 8. Germline V CDR1 and CDR2: SGHRS, YFSETQ. The length of the CDR3 is 16 residues. CDR3 residues: CASSLGSGTGREKLFF. The CDR3 DNA is TGCGCCAGCAGCTTGGGTAGCGGGACAGGGAGGGAAAAACTGTTTTTT.

This clone was seen once. The CDR3 loop is CASSQSPGVMDTQYF. The CDR3 nucleotides are TGCGCCAGCAGCCAGAGTCCAGGGGTAATGGATACGCAGTATTTT. This sequence joins TRBV4-3 and TRBJ2-3; D may be TRBD1 (6 bases). From germline, CDR1 is LGHNA and CDR2 YSLEER. Trimming removed 3 bases at V and 6 bases at J, with 16 bases between. The CDR3 has 15 residues.

This clone was picked up many times. This sequence joins TRBV4-2 and TRBJ1-2, with D perhaps TRBD1 (6 bases). Trimming shortened V by 2 bases and J by 7 bases, and 8 bases separated the two germline ends. The V gene's germline CDR1 is LGHNA and CDR2 YNFKEQ. The CDR3 has 12 residues. The DNA of the CDR3 is TGTGCCAGCAGCCAATCGACAGGTGGCTACACCTTC. Protein: CASSQSTGGYTF.

V usage is TRBV10-3 and J usage is TRBJ2-3; 13 nucleotides match TRBD2. Germline assignment: CDR1 ENHRY and CDR2 SYGVKD. The CDR3 is 16 amino acids. The J segment lost 4 bases and the V segment lost 2 bases, leaving 3 bases of the junction unmatched. The CDR3, as DNA: TGTGCCATCAGTGAGGGACTAGCGGGAGTGGCAGATACGCAGTATTTT. Protein product: CAISEGLAGVADTQYF.

V and J are TRBV5-1 and TRBJ2-2; unclear D gene. The CDR3 totals 14 residues. The V gene lost 0 bases and the J gene lost 4 bases, with 7 bases spanning the gap. CDR1 and CDR2 (germline): SGHRS, YFSETQ. The CDR3 here is CASSLGPRTGELFF. CDR3 nucleotide sequence: TGCGCCAGCAGCTTGGGGCCACGCACCGGGGAGCTGTTTTTT.

The chain links TRBV7-9 to TRBJ1-1; D gene ambiguous. V was shortened by 5 bases and J by 0 bases, with 4 bases between the two germline ends. Germline loops: CDR1 SEHNR, CDR2 FQNEAQ (reference sequence). This CDR3 spans 12 amino acids. The CDR3 reads CASSDMNTEAFF. The CDR3 bases are TGTGCCAGCAGCGACATGAACACTGAAGCTTTCTTT.

The V gene is TRBV5-5, the J gene TRBJ2-7, with D maybe TRBD1 (6 bases). The germline gives CDR1 SGHKS, CDR2 YYEKEE (reference sequence). The CDR3 has 11 amino acids. Trimming took 4 bases from V and 11 from J, leaving 13 bases between them. Here the CDR3 reads CASSVGQWEYF. The CDR3 DNA follows: TGTGCCAGCAGCGTCGGACAGTGGGAGTACTTC.

The rearrangement joins TRBV28 to TRBJ2-3, with 8 nucleotides matching TRBD2. CDR3 length: 14 residues. V gave up 5 bases and J gave up 2 bases; unmatched junction bases: 3. Germline V lookup: CDR1 MDHEN, CDR2 SYDVKM. CDR3 DNA sequence: TGTGCCAGCAGTAGCGGGAGCTCCACAGATACGCAGTATTTT. Translating gives CASSSGSSTDTQYF.